This is a list of T cell receptor beta chains from one sample in a study of T-cell reconstitution after alpha-beta-depleted transplantation in children. TCRdb called the PCR reads again in MiXCR, with one record for every CDR3 protein. The sample records 97,000 or so distinct CDR3 sequences, under 7% being singletons. This specimen consisted of PBMCs, mostly from graft donor cells, obtained 60 days after TCRalphabeta/CD19-depleted stem cell transplant. These receptors all come from a female patient aged 2 to 10 who had a stem cell transplant for Fanconi anemia, so the T cells may come from the graft donor. The CDR3 runs from the conserved cysteine through the conserved F or W. The D gene is left open where the match is weak. Only part of the rows carry a size: once, few, many, or a class if the clone is expanded.

cdr3_nt cdr3_aa clone_size j_call d_call v_call
TGTGCCAGCAGTGACAAAGCGGGGGGCACAGATACGCAGTATTTT CASSDKAGGTDTQYF - TRBJ2-3 TRBD2 TRBV6-4
TGTGCCAGCAGCCCCCAAGCGGGGGGCAAATTCAATGAGCAGTTCTTC CASSPQAGGKFNEQFF many TRBJ2-1 TRBD2 TRBV7-3
TGTGCCAGCAGCTTAGGCTACTGGGCTAGCGGCGGTGACACCGGGGAGCTGTTTTTT CASSLGYWASGGDTGELFF many TRBJ2-2 TRBD2 TRBV11-1
TGTGCCAGCAGTTTAGCGGGAGGGCCAAGAGGGGAGACCCAGTACTTC CASSLAGGPRGETQYF many TRBJ2-5 TRBD2 TRBV12-3/TRBV12-4
TGCAGTGCTAGAGGAGGGACAGGGACCAATCAGCCCCAGCATTTT CSARGGTGTNQPQHF many TRBJ1-5 TRBD1 TRBV20-1
TGTGCCAGCAGGCATCGACAGGGGGGTGCCAAAAACATTCAGTACTTC CASRHRQGGAKNIQYF many TRBJ2-4 TRBD1 TRBV28
TGCAGCTCTCACAGGGATTCTTCAGAGACCCAGTACTTC CSSHRDSSETQYF few TRBJ2-5 - TRBV29-1
TGTGCCAGCAGCTTGGCGGGAGCGAGAGATACGCAGTATTTT CASSLAGARDTQYF - TRBJ2-3 - TRBV5-4
TGCGCCAGCAGCTTGGGATCTAAGCCGGGAGTTGAGCAGTTCTTC CASSLGSKPGVEQFF many TRBJ2-1 - TRBV5-1
TGTGCCAGCAGCCCGGGGACAGGGGGCACCTACAATGAGCAGTTCTTC CASSPGTGGTYNEQFF many TRBJ2-1 TRBD1 TRBV9
TGCGCCAGCAGCTCTCCGGGACGGTTGAACACTGAAGCTTTCTTT CASSSPGRLNTEAFF many TRBJ1-1 - TRBV5-1
TGCAGCACCTCGGCAGGGGGCTATGGCTACACCTTC CSTSAGGYGYTF few TRBJ1-2 TRBD1 TRBV29-1
TGTGCCAGCAGTTTGTTCCGGGGCTCAGGCGAGCAGTACTTC CASSLFRGSGEQYF many TRBJ2-7 - TRBV12-3/TRBV12-4